This T cell receptor beta chain was sequenced in a study of graft-versus-host responses after intestinal transplantation. Study context: As for transplant type, recipients had multivisceral, liver-intestinal, or isolated intestinal grafts. Points from the study as a whole: Maximum circulating GvH clone levels tracked with early post-transplant HvG decreases.

This CDR3 contains 15 residues. V gave up 3 bases and J gave up 5 bases, with 16 bases separating them. Germline CDR1 reads SGHRS; CDR2 reads YFSETQ. Clones were read by immunoSEQ multiplex PCR, and TCRdb kept only the in-frame ones, dropping some. The data show 13,000 to 15,000 clones, approximately 30% seen once. The table lists this clone with a few counts. Specimen: alloreactive CD4+ T cells from a mixed lymphocyte reaction culture, collected before intestinal transplant. The subset: CFSE-low proliferating T cells sorted from approximately 6-day pre-transplant mixed lymphocyte reaction (GvH or HvG direction). This chain uses TRBV5-1 with TRBJ2-3; perhaps TRBD2 as D (7 bases). This clonotype originated in a human patient who received an intestinal transplant. CDR3 nucleotides: TGCGCCAGCAGCTGGGGGGGGCTCCGGGGAGATACGCAGTATTTT. Its protein is CASSWGGLRGDTQYF.